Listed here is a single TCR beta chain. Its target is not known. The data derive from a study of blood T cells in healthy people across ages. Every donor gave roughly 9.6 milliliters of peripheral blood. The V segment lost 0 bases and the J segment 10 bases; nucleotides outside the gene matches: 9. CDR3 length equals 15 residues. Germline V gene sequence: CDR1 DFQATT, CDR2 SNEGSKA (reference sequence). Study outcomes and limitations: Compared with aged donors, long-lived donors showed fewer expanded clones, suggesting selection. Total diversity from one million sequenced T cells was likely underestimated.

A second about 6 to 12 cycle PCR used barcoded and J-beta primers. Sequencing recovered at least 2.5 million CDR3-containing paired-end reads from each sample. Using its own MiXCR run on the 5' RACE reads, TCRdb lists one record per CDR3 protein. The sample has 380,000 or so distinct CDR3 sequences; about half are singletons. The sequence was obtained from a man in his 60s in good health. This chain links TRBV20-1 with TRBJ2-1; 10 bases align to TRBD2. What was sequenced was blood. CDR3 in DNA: TGCAGTGCTAGAGATGTAAGCGGGAGGGCCCGGGAGCAGTTCTTC. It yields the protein CSARDVSGRAREQFF.